A selection of T cell receptor beta chains follows, all from one sample in a study of T-cell memory formation after mild COVID-19. TCRdb re-called the 5' RACE reads through MiXCR, storing one row per CDR3 protein. Here the sample spans a few hundred thousand distinct CDR3 sequences, around 8% being singletons. Sequencing was carried out using PBMCs or a T cell subset sorted from them (not recorded which). These receptors all come from a man in his late teens or twenties who had mild COVID-19 (a few samples of this study predate the infection). Cell type and time point are not known. Both conserved end residues are part of each CDR3. The D gene is left open where the match is weak. Expanded clones are given a class, and other clones once, few, many or no size at all.

TRBV2	NA	NA	TRBJ2-1	TGTGCCAGCAGTGAAGGACTTATCTACAATGAGCAGTTCTTC	CASSEGLIYNEQFF
TRBV5-1	many	NA	TRBJ2-3	TGCGCCAGCAGCTTGGATTCCCAGGATACGCAGTATTTT	CASSLDSQDTQYF
TRBV5-1	many	NA	TRBJ2-7	TGTGCCAGCAGCCTGGCTCCGGGCTCCTACGAGCAGTACTTC	CASSLAPGSYEQYF
TRBV27	NA	TRBD1	TRBJ2-7	TGTGCCAGCAGCCCCGCTCCGGGACAGGGGGCCCCCTACGAGCAGTACTTC	CASSPAPGQGAPYEQYF
TRBV3-1	few	TRBD2	TRBJ2-2	TGTGCCAGCAGCCCACCAGGAGCGGGGCCGGGGACCGGGGAGCTGTTTTTT	CASSPPGAGPGTGELFF
TRBV28	few	TRBD2	TRBJ2-7	TGTGCCAGCCGTAGCGGGGTCTACGAGCAGTACTTC	CASRSGVYEQYF
TRBV2	NA	NA	TRBJ2-5	TGTGCCAGGGGTTGGGGACGTAGAAAAGAGACCCAGTACTTC	CARGWGRRKETQYF
TRBV29-1	few	NA	TRBJ2-1	TGCAGCGTTGACCCGACTAGGAGCTCCTACAATGAGCAGTTCTTC	CSVDPTRSSYNEQFF
TRBV29-1	many	TRBD1	TRBJ2-5	TGCAGCGTCGAGGGGGCGTTGGGAGAGACCCAGTACTTC	CSVEGALGETQYF
TRBV7-2	NA	NA	TRBJ1-2	TGTGCCAGCAGCTTTGCGGGGGATAACTATGGCTACACCTTC	CASSFAGDNYGYTF
TRBV30	NA	NA	TRBJ1-1	TGTGCCTGGTCCCTGGGGGGAGCTGAAGATTTCTTT	CAWSLGGAEDFF
TRBV7-2	NA	NA	TRBJ1-1	TGTGCCAGCGCCGCTGGGGGTATGATGAACACTGAAGCTTTCTTT	CASAAGGMMNTEAFF
TRBV5-1	many	TRBD1	TRBJ2-2	TGCGCCAGCAGACGCGGGACAGGGGCGAACACCGGGGAGCTGTTTTTT	CASRRGTGANTGELFF
TRBV7-8	many	TRBD2	TRBJ2-5	TGTGCCAGCAGCCAAGGACTAGCGGGGGGGCTGGGGACCCAGTACTTC	CASSQGLAGGLGTQYF
TRBV4-3	NA	NA	TRBJ2-1	TGCGCCAGCAGCTCCTGGGAGACCGGGACCCAGGATAAGCAGTTCTTC	CASSSWETGTQDKQFF
TRBV7-9	NA	NA	TRBJ2-7	TGTGCCAGCACCGGGTCGGATCCGCACGAGCAGTACTTC	CASTGSDPHEQYF
TRBV5-1	few	NA	TRBJ1-6	TGCGCCAGCAGCTCCGACAGTTATAATTCACCCCTCCACTTT	CASSSDSYNSPLHF
TRBV27	few	TRBD2	TRBJ2-5	TGTGCCAGCAGTTCCGCCCAAACGGGGGGTGAGACCCAGTACTTC	CASSSAQTGGETQYF
TRBV27	NA	NA	TRBJ2-2	TGTGCCAGCAGCGCCATGGGAATCACCGGGGAGCTGTTTTTT	CASSAMGITGELFF
TRBV12-3/TRBV12-4	NA	NA	TRBJ1-6	TGTGCCAGCAGTAACGTCTCACCCCTCCACTTT	CASSNVSPLHF
TRBV15	NA	NA	TRBJ1-1	TGTGCCACCAGCAGAGATCGTGCTGAAGCTTTCTTT	CATSRDRAEAFF
TRBV5-4	NA	NA	TRBJ1-2	TGTGCCAGCAGCTTGGTGGGGAGGGACTTTGGCTACACCTTC	CASSLVGRDFGYTF
TRBV12-3/TRBV12-4	NA	NA	TRBJ1-5	TGTGCCAGCAGTTCCTCGGACAGAAAGCAGCCCCAGCATTTT	CASSSSDRKQPQHF
TRBV29-1	NA	NA	TRBJ2-1	TGCAGCGTTGAAAGGGTAGGGGTCGATGAGCAGTTCTTC	CSVERVGVDEQFF
TRBV5-1	NA	NA	TRBJ2-7	TGCGCCAGCAGCGGGGCCTACGAGCAGTACTTC	CASSGAYEQYF
TRBV2	few	NA	TRBJ2-1	TGTGCCAGCAGTGAGTCGGGCGGTGAGCAGTTCTTC	CASSESGGEQFF
TRBV20-1	NA	NA	TRBJ2-6	TGCAGTGCTAGCGGTCTGGGGGCCAACGTCCTGACTTTC	CSASGLGANVLTF
TRBV5-1	few	TRBD1	TRBJ1-2	TGCGCCAGCAGCTACACAGGGGTCGATGGCTACACCTTC	CASSYTGVDGYTF
TRBV6-5	NA	NA	TRBJ2-7	TGTGCCAGCACTTCTTCTGGATACGAGCAGTACTTC	CASTSSGYEQYF
TRBV5-1	NA	NA	TRBJ1-2	TGCGCCAGCAGCGCATCCACAGGGAACTATGGCTACACCTTC	CASSASTGNYGYTF
TRBV12-3/TRBV12-4	many	TRBD2	TRBJ2-3	TGTGCCAGCAGTTCGCTAGCGGACTCTAGCACAGATACGCAGTATTTT	CASSSLADSSTDTQYF
TRBV19	few	TRBD1	TRBJ1-6	TGTGCCAGTAGTATCGGGGCTCCGGGACAGGGGACCTCTTCACCCCTCCACTTT	CASSIGAPGQGTSSPLHF
TRBV5-1	many	NA	TRBJ2-3	TGCGCCAGCAGCTCCCCTGGGCCAGATACGCAGTATTTT	CASSSPGPDTQYF
TRBV12-3/TRBV12-4	NA	NA	TRBJ1-1	TGTGCCAGCAGTTTATTAAACAGGAACACTGAAGCTTTCTTT	CASSLLNRNTEAFF
TRBV6-5	NA	NA	TRBJ1-1	TGTGCCACTTACAGGGATCGCGACACTGAAGCTTTCTTT	CATYRDRDTEAFF
TRBV5-1	NA	TRBD1	TRBJ1-6	TGCGCCAGCAGCCTGTGGACAGGCAATGGGTCACCCCTCCACTTT	CASSLWTGNGSPLHF
TRBV6-5	few	TRBD2	TRBJ2-1	TGTGCCAGCAGTTACGGCCGCGGGGGGTACCTATACAATGAGCAGTTCTTC	CASSYGRGGYLYNEQFF
TRBV12-3/TRBV12-4	many	NA	TRBJ2-5	TGTGCCAGCAGGAGACTAGTGGGAGAGACCCAGTACTTC	CASRRLVGETQYF
TRBV28	NA	NA	TRBJ1-2	TGTGCCAGCAGTTTGGTGGGGATCTATGGCTACACCTTC	CASSLVGIYGYTF
TRBV5-1	many	NA	TRBJ2-3	TGCGCCAGCAGCGTGGACACCGCGGCAGATACGCAGTATTTT	CASSVDTAADTQYF
TRBV5-1	few	NA	TRBJ1-1	TGCGCCAGCAGCTTGTGGCATGACAGTAGGATGAACACTGAAGCTTTCTTT	CASSLWHDSRMNTEAFF